The T cell receptor beta chain under discussion was sequenced for a study of STAT5B mutations in CD4+ large granular lymphocyte leukemia (dated by TCRdb to the early 2020s). Some background on the complete study: Among healthy controls, the CDR3 'QG' motif was associated with a particular HLA allele. TCRbeta repertoires of CD4+ T-cell large granular lymphocyte leukemia patients were compared with those of healthy blood donors. Flow cytometry performed on FACSCanto II or FACSVerse showed that the purified fractions had more than 95% purity among lymphocytes.

Summary of the overall study and its limitations: Enrichment of TRBV06-family usage was observed among the top patient clones (8/27) relative to healthy controls (2/35). The data were not HLA-matched, and the relatively small sample size could explain the higher clonality seen in CD4+ compared with CD8+ T-LGLL. Main leukemic clonotypes were private to each patient, although less than 30% of the main leukemic clonotypes were found at low frequency in the non-leukemic repertoires of other patients. Compared with healthy CD4+ repertoires, CD4-sorted patient repertoires appeared more clonal, and this difference remained even after the putative leukemic clones were removed.

As to this clone: The antigen this receptor binds is unknown. Base quality data are lacking; no much larger clone is found one base away.

TCRbeta rearrangements were sequenced from genomic DNA using the immunoSEQ assay at survey resolution. Per the original workflow: A lowest detectable productive clonotype frequency of 2.59 x 10-5 was observed in the TCR sequencing data. Analyses included only productive TCRbeta rearrangements, meaning complete and in-frame sequences. Clonality for each sample was calculated as Simpson clonality in the immunoSEQ Analyzer version 3.0. Clones were categorized by frequency as very rare, small, medium, large (1-20%) or hyperexpanded (>20%). OLGA 1.2.3 estimated generation probabilities, VDJtools produced V-gene circos plots, VDJdb was queried for specificities, and GLIPH identified CDR3 motifs. TCRdb retrieved this table from immuneACCESS and kept in-frame rearrangements only. Not all clones are present; in checked studies, unresolved V genes account for under half, and no reason is known for the remainder. That table furnishes V, J and clone size, whereas the DNA furnished D and trimming. In all, the sample holds around 30,000 clones, and around four fifths of those were seen once. Of the sample, less than 4.5% falls within the top ten clones.

The trim is 7 bases for V and 5 bases for J, with a gap of 11 bases between the germline ends. The CDR3 spans 13 residues, from the cysteine through the phenylalanine. Kept here is only the CDR3 DNA, which spans 39 bases and is read in frame from base 1. CDR1 is given as MNHEY and CDR2 as SVGAGI, both from the germline V gene. Buffy coats from around 37 blood donors, supplied by the Finnish Red Cross blood service, were used as healthy controls. All TCR-sequenced material derived from peripheral blood: patient blood samples and healthy donor buffy coats. Peripheral blood mononuclear cells were isolated by Ficoll-Hypaque gradient centrifugation. CD4+ cells were magnetically purified from the buffy coats of healthy controls. Genomic DNA was extracted with the Gentra Puregene Cell and Tissue kit and quantified on a Qubit 2.0 fluorometer.

The sequenced sample consisted of CD4+ T cells from blood buffy coats. The rearranged segments are TRBV6-5 and TRBJ2-2; the D gene is possibly TRBD1 or TRBD2, with 6 bases matching each. This TCR came from a human donor in good health. The CDR3 sequence is CASIQGGTGELFF. The nucleotide sequence is TGTGCCAGCATTCAAGGGGGGACCGGGGAGCTGTTTTTT.